Listed here are 29 T cell receptor beta chains from one sample, sequenced in a study of blood T cell repertoires in COVID-19. Data came from immunoSEQ multiplex PCR; TCRdb stores just in-frame clones and leaves some out. The sample consists of 130,000 or so clones, roughly 90% of them appearing once. Sequencing used peripheral blood. The receptors originated from a middle-aged man with acute or convalescent COVID-19.

The rearrangement uses TRBV6-2 or TRBV6-3 and TRBJ2-1; 9 bases match TRBD2. The CDR3 has 16 residues. The germline V gene has CDR1 MNHEY and CDR2 SVGEGT. Trimming at V came to 0 bases and at J to 6 bases, leaving 6 bases not matched to a gene. CDR3 sequence: CASSYSGLALVNEQFF. CDR3 nucleotides: TGTGCCAGCAGTTACTCAGGACTAGCGTTAGTCAATGAGCAGTTCTTC.

This clone was seen a handful of times. The chain is built from TRBV7-2 and TRBJ1-2; D may be TRBD1 (5 bases). This CDR3 spans 13 amino acids. The V gene lost 6 bases and the J gene lost 8 bases, with 16 bases spanning the gap. Germline CDR1 reads SGHTA; CDR2 reads FQGNSA. DNA for the CDR3: TGTGCCAGCAGTTTTGGGGCCAACGGAGGCTACACCTTC. Protein: CASSFGANGGYTF.

V is TRBV12-3 or TRBV12-4 and J is TRBJ1-1; a possible D gene is TRBD1 (5 bases). Trimming cost V 6 bases and J 1 base, with 9 bases left between them. The CDR3 has 13 residues. Here the CDR3 DNA reads TGTGCCAGCAGCCGCGGACAGAACACTGAAGCTTTCTTT. Protein product: CASSRGQNTEAFF.

This sequence joins TRBV6-5 and TRBJ1-5, with no clear D. The V and J ends lost 6 bases and 2 bases respectively, with 11 bases between them. Germline CDR1 is MNHEY and CDR2 is SVGAGI. CDR3 length equals 14 residues. Here the CDR3 DNA reads TGTGCCAGCAGCCTTACCCCGGGCAATCAGCCCCAGCATTTT. This translates into CASSLTPGNQPQHF.

This clone was observed many times. The chain uses TRBV18 and TRBJ2-5; 15 nucleotides agree with TRBD2. The CDR3 runs 18 residues. CDR1 and CDR2 (germline): KGHSH, LQKENI. J gave up 5 bases and V 6 bases, and 13 bases lay outside the gene matches. The CDR3 loop is CASSVGRTSGRASETQYF. The CDR3 nucleotides are TGTGCCAGCTCCGTGGGGCGGACTAGCGGGAGGGCCTCGGAGACCCAGTACTTC.

CDR3 sequence: CASGATGSSYEQYF. The CDR3 DNA reads TGTGCCAGCGGAGCGACCGGGTCTTCCTACGAGCAGTACTTC. The gene calls are TRBV6-6 and TRBJ2-7, with D hard to call. With 8 bases removed from V and 1 base from J, the gap between germline ends came to 15 bases. Per the germline V gene, CDR1 is MNHNY and CDR2 is SVGAGI (reference sequence). This CDR3 comprises 14 residues.

The rearrangement joins TRBV24-1 to TRBJ2-5; 8 bases agree with TRBD1. Germline CDR1 is KGHDR and CDR2 is SFDVKD. The CDR3 sequence is 16 residues long. Trimming cost V 1 base and J 3 bases; bases outside gene matches: 6. This chain's CDR3 is CATSDFGRGPEETQYF. CDR3 nucleotides: TGTGCCACCAGTGATTTCGGCAGGGGGCCCGAAGAGACCCAGTACTTC.

The chain has TRBV9 and TRBJ1-4; a possible D gene is TRBD1 (5 bases). The ends were cut back, 5 bases at V and 7 bases at J, with 18 bases in the middle. Germline assignment: CDR1 SGDLS and CDR2 YYNGEE. The CDR3 is made up of 15 amino acids. Here the CDR3 DNA reads TGTGCCAGCAGTCGGGCCGGGGCGGGGGGTGAAAAACTGTTTTTT. Protein sequence: CASSRAGAGGEKLFF.

This clone was recorded once. The chain has TRBV4-1 and TRBJ2-7; 7 bases fit TRBD2. With V trimmed by 5 bases and J by 4 bases, 8 bases remained unmatched. CDR1 MGHRA and CDR2 YSYEKL come from the germline V gene. The CDR3 has 14 residues. The CDR3 loop reads CASSTRASGYEQYF. The CDR3 DNA follows: TGCGCCAGCAGCACCCGGGCTAGCGGTTACGAGCAGTACTTC.

This rearrangement joins TRBV6-5 to TRBJ1-5; TRBD1 is a possible D gene (5 bases). V lost 2 bases and J 0 bases, leaving 8 bases between the germline ends. Germline assignment: CDR1 MNHEY and CDR2 SVGAGI. The CDR3 spans 15 residues. The CDR3 loop reads CASSYGGFSNQPQHF. CDR3 DNA sequence: TGTGCCAGCAGTTACGGGGGGTTTAGCAATCAGCCCCAGCATTTT.

The J gene is TRBJ2-5, the V gene TRBV2, with D tentatively TRBD1 (5 bases). V was pared by 7 bases and J by 2 bases, with 11 bases between. In germline, CDR1 is SNHLY, CDR2 FYNNEI. The CDR3 consists of 13 residues. As DNA, the CDR3 is TGTGCCAGCACCAGGGCAGGTCAAGAGACCCAGTACTTC. The encoded protein is CASTRAGQETQYF. The full variable domain, rest sourced from reference TRBV2 and TRBJ2-5, is EPEVTQTPSHQVTQMGQEVILRCVPISNHLYFYWYRQILGQKVEFLVSFYNNEISEKSEIFDDQFSVERPDGSNFTLKIRSTKLEDSAMYFCASTRAGQETQYFGPGTRLLVL.

The V and J genes are TRBV7-2 and TRBJ2-3; 13 nucleotides agree with TRBD2. Germline-derived CDR1 and CDR2 are SGHTA and FQGNSA. V dropped 5 bases and J dropped 5; count of bases not matched to a gene: 4. CDR3 length: 15 amino acids. In DNA form, the CDR3 reads TGTGCCAGCAGCCCCGGACTAGCGGGAGTAGATACGCAGTATTTT. It translates to CASSPGLAGVDTQYF.

CDR3 in DNA: TGCGCCAGCAGGGGACAGCTGAGCTCCTATAATTCACCCCTCCACTTT. As protein: CASRGQLSSYNSPLHF. The genes are TRBV5-1 and TRBJ1-6; TRBD1 agrees at 7 bases. CDR1 SGHRS and CDR2 YFSETQ come from the germline V gene. V dropped 5 bases and J dropped 0; count of bases not matched to a gene: 5. The CDR3 totals 16 residues. Full variable domain (outside the CDR3, taken from reference TRBV5-1 and TRBJ1-6): KAGVTQTPRYLIKTRGQQVTLSCSPISGHRSVSWYQQTPGQGLQFLFEYFSETQRNKGNFPGRFSGRQFSNSRSEMNVSTLELGDSALYLCASRGQLSSYNSPLHFGNGTRLTVT.

The CDR3 region is CASSRAGGYTGELFF. CDR3 in DNA: TGTGCCAGCAGCCGGGCGGGAGGGTACACCGGGGAGCTGTTTTTT. The chain carries TRBV7-7 and TRBJ2-2; 9 bases agree with TRBD2. With 5 bases clipped from V and 3 bases from J, the junction kept 4 bases outside the gene matches. The CDR3 is made up of 15 amino acids. Germline V lookup: CDR1 SSHAT, CDR2 FNYEAQ (reference sequence).

V usage is TRBV6-5 and J usage is TRBJ1-6; D might be TRBD1 (5 bases). The CDR3 runs 15 residues. The V gene lost 4 bases and the J gene lost 10 bases, with 17 bases spanning the gap. Looked up from germline, CDR1 is MNHEY and CDR2 is SVGAGI. CDR3 in DNA: TGTGCCAGCAGTTCTGGACACTCTCCCGGCTCACCCCTCCACTTT. This translates into CASSSGHSPGSPLHF.

This chain uses TRBV5-6 with TRBJ2-3; 8 nucleotides align to TRBD1. CDR1 is SGHDT and CDR2 is YYEEEE in the germline V gene. J lost 0 bases, V lost 3 bases, and 6 bases had no gene match. The CDR3 totals 16 residues. CDR3 residues: CASSSGQVLSTDTQYF. Written as DNA, the CDR3 is TGTGCCAGCAGCTCGGGACAGGTACTGAGCACAGATACGCAGTATTTT.

This clone has only one observation. The V call is TRBV11-3, the J call TRBJ2-5, with a possible D match to TRBD2 (6 bases). V was pared by 5 bases and J by 4 bases, with 29 bases between. Per germline, CDR1 SGHNT and CDR2 YENEEA. The CDR3 sequence is 19 residues long. For the CDR3, the DNA is TGTGCCAGCAGCCCCAAACACCGGAGCAGGTCGGTCGGGGGAGAGACCCAGTACTTC. Its protein is CASSPKHRSRSVGGETQYF.

The chain recombines TRBV6-1 with TRBJ2-3; TRBD2 matches at 14 bases. Germline V gene data show CDR1 as MNHNS and CDR2 as SASEGT. V trimming: 4 bases; J trimming: 3 bases; junction bases outside the gene matches: 3. This CDR3 spans 16 amino acids. The CDR3 DNA reads as TGTGCCAGCAGTGCCCGGACTAGCGGGAGGACAGATACGCAGTATTTT. The encoded protein is CASSARTSGRTDTQYF.

V is TRBV29-1 and J is TRBJ2-3; TRBD2 matches 8 bases. With 8 bases clipped from V and 1 base from J, the junction kept 8 bases outside the gene matches. The CDR3 runs to 14 residues. From germline, CDR1 is SQVTM and CDR2 ANQGSEA. CDR3 residues: CSTRAGAGTDTQYF. CDR3 bases: TGCAGCACCCGAGCGGGAGCCGGCACAGATACGCAGTATTTT.

The chain combines TRBV24-1 with TRBJ2-1, with 10 bases matching TRBD2. The germline V gene has CDR1 KGHDR and CDR2 SFDVKD. The CDR3 spans 17 residues. J gave up 7 bases and V 3 bases, and 11 bases lay outside the gene matches. In DNA, the CDR3 is TGTGCCACCAGTGATGGAATCAGCGGGAGGGCCGTAAATGAGCAGTTCTTC. Its translation: CATSDGISGRAVNEQFF.

The V and J genes are TRBV30 and TRBJ1-1, with 7 bases fitting TRBD1. The ends lost 2 bases at V and 7 bases at J; junction bases unmatched: 4. The CDR3 loop spans 12 amino acids. CDR1 and CDR2 from the germline V gene are GTSNPN and SVGIG (reference sequence). CDR3 residues: CAWSNQGDEAFF. The CDR3 DNA sequence: TGTGCCTGGAGTAATCAGGGGGATGAAGCTTTCTTT.

The chain is built from TRBV29-1 and TRBJ1-6; 7 bases line up with TRBD1. J gave up 8 bases and V 7 bases, and 8 bases lay outside the gene matches. This CDR3 region has 13 residues. Germline V gives CDR1 SQVTM, CDR2 ANQGSEA. CDR3 region: CSARTGGDSPLHF. The CDR3 coding sequence is TGCAGCGCACGGACAGGCGGCGATTCACCCCTCCACTTT.

The gene calls are TRBV6-6 and TRBJ1-2; D call uncertain. Deletions cut 5 bases from V and 3 bases from J, with 19 bases between. The CDR3 loop spans 16 amino acids. Looked up from germline, CDR1 is MNHNY and CDR2 is SVGAGI (reference sequence). The CDR3: CASSRDPVAGDYGYTF. The CDR3 DNA sequence: TGTGCCAGCAGTCGAGACCCGGTGGCAGGCGACTATGGCTACACCTTC.

The rearrangement links TRBV24-1 to TRBJ2-1; TRBD2 is a possible D gene (6 bases). V was trimmed by 0 bases and J by 5 bases, leaving 10 bases between them. The length of the CDR3 is 15 residues. Germline-derived CDR1 and CDR2 are KGHDR and SFDVKD. The chain's CDR3 is CATSDLQWGDNEQFF. The CDR3 region has the DNA TGTGCCACCAGTGATTTGCAGTGGGGGGACAATGAGCAGTTCTTC.

The chain carries TRBV6-6 and TRBJ1-1, with a possible D match to TRBD1 (6 bases). The CDR3 has 16 residues. From germline, CDR1 is MNHNY and CDR2 SVGAGI (reference sequence). Trimming took off 4 bases at V and 0 bases at J, with 15 bases between the two ends. The CDR3 reads CASSSPGRTVNTEAFF. The DNA of the CDR3 is TGTGCCAGCAGTTCCCCCGGGCGGACAGTGAACACTGAAGCTTTCTTT.

The chain links TRBV5-1 to TRBJ1-1; D is undetermined. This CDR3 is 14 amino acids long. The germline CDR1 and CDR2 sequences are SGHRS and YFSETQ. V was trimmed by 4 bases and J by 5 bases, leaving 15 bases between them. The CDR3 coding sequence is TGCGCCAGCAGCCAGGAAGTGGCGCTGACTGAAGCTTTCTTT. It specifies CASSQEVALTEAFF. Full variable domain (outside the CDR3, taken from reference TRBV5-1 and TRBJ1-1): KAGVTQTPRYLIKTRGQQVTLSCSPISGHRSVSWYQQTPGQGLQFLFEYFSETQRNKGNFPGRFSGRQFSNSRSEMNVSTLELGDSALYLCASSQEVALTEAFFGQGTRLTVV.

V is TRBV10-2 and J is TRBJ2-2; 9 bases map to TRBD2. Germline CDR1 is WSHSY and CDR2 is SAAADI. This CDR3 is 14 amino acids long. The ends lost 6 bases at V and 4 bases at J; junction bases unmatched: 3. This chain's CDR3 is CASRGTSTTGELFF. The CDR3 DNA reads TGCGCCAGCAGGGGGACTAGCACCACCGGGGAGCTGTTTTTT.

J is TRBJ2-5 and V is TRBV5-4; 10 bases match TRBD2. The CDR3 runs to 15 residues. V lost 3 bases, J lost 1 base, and 3 bases stayed unmatched. The germline gives CDR1 SGHNT, CDR2 YYREEE (reference sequence). The CDR3 here is CASSSRLAGQETQYF. CDR3 coding DNA: TGTGCCAGCAGCTCCAGACTAGCGGGCCAAGAGACCCAGTACTTC.

The V and J genes are TRBV7-7 and TRBJ2-5; TRBD2 aligns across 7 bases. The CDR3 runs 16 residues. V lost 0 bases, J lost 5 bases, and 9 bases stayed unmatched. Germline CDR1 SSHAT, CDR2 FNYEAQ (reference sequence). CDR3 coding DNA: TGTGCCAGCAGCTTAGCGCTGGGACGGGGGGAGGAGACCCAGTACTTC. Residues: CASSLALGRGEETQYF. The entire variable domain, with the rest obtained from reference TRBV7-7 and TRBJ2-5, is as follows: GAGVSQSPRYKVTKRGQDVTLRCDPISSHATLYWYQQALGQGPEFLTYFNYEAQPDKSGLPSDRFSAERPEGSISTLTIQRTEQRDSAMYRCASSLALGRGEETQYFGPGTRLLVL.